This section outlines one T cell receptor (beta chain) sequence together with its context. The antigen is undetermined. This sample was taken from a study of radiotherapy plus CTLA-4 blockade in lung cancer. Study outcomes and limitations: Expansion of tumor-derived TCR clones was observed in blood after radiotherapy plus ipilimumab.

After removal of 6 bases from V and 6 bases from J, the junction contained 6 bases not matched to a gene. The CDR3 totals 13 residues. From germline, CDR1 is SGHDT and CDR2 YYEEEE. The study treated chemo-refractory metastatic non-small-cell lung cancer patients with focal radiation plus ipilimumab CTLA-4 blockade. Using immunoSEQ multiplex PCR, the repertoire was profiled, and TCRdb retains in-frame clones only, with some absent. The sample consists of about 77,000 clones, around 74% of them appearing once. The chain uses TRBV5-6 and TRBJ2-3; 8 nucleotides align to TRBD1. Material: peripheral blood, obtained from a patient treated with radiotherapy plus ipilimumab. The origin of this receptor is a human donor with non-small cell lung cancer whose response to radiotherapy plus ipilimumab could not be evaluated. CDR3 residues: CASNDRGVDTQYF. The DNA for the CDR3 is TGTGCCAGCAACGACAGGGGTGTGGATACGCAGTATTTT.